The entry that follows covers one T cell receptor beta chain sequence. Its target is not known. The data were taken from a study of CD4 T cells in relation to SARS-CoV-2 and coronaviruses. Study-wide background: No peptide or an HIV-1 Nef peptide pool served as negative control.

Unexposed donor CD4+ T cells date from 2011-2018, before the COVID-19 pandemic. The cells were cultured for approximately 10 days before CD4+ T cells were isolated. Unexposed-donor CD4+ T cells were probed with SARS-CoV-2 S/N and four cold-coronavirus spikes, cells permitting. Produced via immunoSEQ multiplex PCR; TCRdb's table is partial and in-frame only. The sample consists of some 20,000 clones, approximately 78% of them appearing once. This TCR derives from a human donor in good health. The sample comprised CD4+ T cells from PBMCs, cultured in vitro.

CDR3 sequence: CASSKRAGAISYEQYF. The CDR3 coding sequence is TGTGCCAGTAGTAAGCGAGCGGGGGCAATCTCCTACGAGCAGTACTTC. This chain connects TRBV19 to TRBJ2-7, with 8 bases lining up with TRBD2. Germline CDR1 is LNHDA and CDR2 is SQIVND (reference sequence). V shed 4 bases and J 0 bases; nucleotides not matched to a gene: 8. The CDR3 covers 16 residues. The full variable domain, rest sourced from reference TRBV19 and TRBJ2-7, is DGGITQSPKYLFRKEGQNVTLSCEQNLNHDAMYWYRQDPGQGLRLIYYSQIVNDFQKGDIAEGYSVSREKKESFPLTVTSAQKNPTAFYLCASSKRAGAISYEQYFGPGTRLTVT.